Below are 15 T cell receptor beta chains sequenced from a single sample in a study of Graves' ophthalmopathy and Graves' hyperthyroidism. TCR beta CDR3 regions were amplified from RNA transcripts. Second-round multiplex PCR came after a first-round RT-PCR that employed HTBI primers. TCRdb called the multiplex PCR reads again in MiXCR, with one record for every CDR3 protein. The repertoire includes fewer than 600,000 distinct CDR3 sequences, 14% of them detected once, and approximately 9.8% sits in the top ten. Sequencing was done on a sample of blood. The receptor source for this set is a woman aged 25 to 45 with Graves' ophthalmopathy.

This clonotype came up many times. The chain combines TRBV20-1 with TRBJ2-5, with D unresolved. Trimming removed 2 bases at V and 1 base at J, with 14 bases between. CDR1 DFQATT and CDR2 SNEGSKA come from the germline V gene (reference sequence). CDR3 length equals 15 residues. CDR3 in amino acids: CSARPSLYLQETQYF. CDR3 nucleotides: TGCAGTGCTAGACCCTCACTCTATCTCCAAGAGACCCAGTACTTC.

There are many counts of this clonotype. This chain links TRBV12-5 with TRBJ1-1; maybe TRBD1 (6 bases). Germline CDR1 and CDR2: LGHNT and FRNRAP. Trimming removed 3 bases at V and 5 bases at J, with 10 bases between. The CDR3 is 13 amino acids. CDR3 nucleotides: TGTGCTAGTGGTTTACAGGGATCTACTGAAGCTTTCTTT. It yields the protein CASGLQGSTEAFF.

A few counts support this clonotype. The chain has TRBV7-9 and TRBJ2-2, with a tentative D call TRBD2 (6 bases). V was cut by 3 bases and J by 4 bases, with 12 bases left in between. Germline CDR1 reads SEHNR; CDR2 reads FQNEAQ (reference sequence). There are 15 residues in the CDR3. The CDR3 protein is CASSFSLASTGELFF. CDR3 coding DNA: TGTGCCAGCAGCTTCTCTCTAGCGAGCACCGGGGAGCTGTTTTTT.

This clonotype occurred many times. The J gene is TRBJ2-4, the V gene TRBV7-9, with TRBD2 matching over 10 bases. The CDR3 contains 14 residues. V was clipped by 8 bases and J by 3 bases; unmatched bases: 4. Germline CDR1 SEHNR, CDR2 FQNEAQ (reference sequence). The CDR3 is CASEREGDKNIQYF. The CDR3 DNA follows: TGTGCCAGCGAGCGGGAGGGCGACAAAAACATTCAGTACTTC.

In this sample, this clonotype turned up many times. The chain uses TRBV7-9 and TRBJ2-7; D remains unclear. Germline assignment: CDR1 SEHNR and CDR2 FQNEAQ (reference sequence). The CDR3 has 14 residues. V was pared by 2 bases and J by 4 bases, with 12 bases between. DNA of the CDR3: TGTGCCAGCAGCTTATTGGACGGAGCATACGAGCAGTACTTC. Encoded protein: CASSLLDGAYEQYF.

This clonotype was recorded at least ten times. The chain is built from TRBV6-1 and TRBJ1-1; TRBD1 matches 8 bases. J was trimmed by 5 bases and V by 1 base; bases with no gene match: 6. CDR3 size: 15 residues. Germline V CDR1 and CDR2: MNHNS, SASEGT. This CDR3 is CASSEVPQGGTEAFF. The CDR3 region has the DNA TGTGCCAGCAGTGAAGTTCCACAGGGGGGAACTGAAGCTTTCTTT.

This clonotype came up many times. The chain couples TRBV2 to TRBJ1-1, with D tentatively TRBD1 (5 bases). Germline V gene lookup returns CDR1 SNHLY and CDR2 FYNNEI. Trimming removed 6 bases from V and 6 bases from J, with 14 bases in between. This CDR3 has 13 amino acids. CDR3 in DNA: TGTGCCAGCAGCGTGAGGGGCACCGCTGAAGCTTTCTTT. This translates into CASSVRGTAEAFF. The full variable domain, with the rest looked up from reference TRBV2 and TRBJ1-1, is EPEVTQTPSHQVTQMGQEVILRCVPISNHLYFYWYRQILGQKVEFLVSFYNNEISEKSEIFDDQFSVERPDGSNFTLKIRSTKLEDSAMYFCASSVRGTAEAFFGQGTRLTVV.

The rearrangement links TRBV27 to TRBJ1-2, with 8 bases identical to TRBD1. The V and J ends lost 5 bases and 5 bases, in that order; junction bases with no gene match: 7. Germline values: CDR1 MNHEY, CDR2 SMNVEV (reference sequence). The CDR3 is 14 residues long. In DNA, the CDR3 is TGTGCCAGCAGTGAAGCAGGGGGCAGTTATGGCTACACCTTC. Translating it yields CASSEAGGSYGYTF.

The rearrangement uses TRBV9 and TRBJ2-2; possibly TRBD1 or TRBD2 for D (5 bases each). The CDR3 consists of 14 residues. From germline, CDR1 is SGDLS and CDR2 YYNGEE. V lost 4 bases and J lost 5, with 12 bases in between. DNA of the CDR3: TGTGCCAGCAGCCTGGGGTGGGGGACCGGGGAGCTGTTTTTT. Translating it yields CASSLGWGTGELFF.

This clonotype was found many times. The rearrangement joins TRBV2 to TRBJ1-1; 7 bases fit TRBD1. Germline V gives CDR1 SNHLY, CDR2 FYNNEI. CDR3 length: 16 amino acids. V shed 7 bases, J shed 4 bases, and the junction held 15 bases outside the gene matches. CDR3 sequence: CASTEEGGVKSTEAFF. In DNA form, the CDR3 reads TGTGCCAGCACCGAGGAAGGGGGCGTTAAGTCCACTGAAGCTTTCTTT. Full variable domain (rest looked up from reference TRBV2 and TRBJ1-1): EPEVTQTPSHQVTQMGQEVILRCVPISNHLYFYWYRQILGQKVEFLVSFYNNEISEKSEIFDDQFSVERPDGSNFTLKIRSTKLEDSAMYFCASTEEGGVKSTEAFFGQGTRLTVV.

In this sample, this clonotype turned up a few times. The chain combines TRBV11-2 with TRBJ2-7; TRBD2 matches 11 bases. Trimming cost V 6 bases and J 2 bases; bases outside gene matches: 15. Germline CDR1 is SGHAT and CDR2 is FQNNGV. The CDR3 length is 18 residues. The CDR3 sequence is CASRAGTSGLFSPYEQYF. CDR3 bases: TGTGCCAGCAGGGCCGGGACTAGCGGCTTATTCTCCCCCTACGAGCAGTACTTC.

There are many counts of this clonotype. J is TRBJ1-2 and V is TRBV6-5; weak D call: TRBD1 (5 bases). With 0 bases removed from V and 8 bases from J, the gap between germline ends came to 19 bases. The CDR3 consists of 16 residues. Germline CDR1 is MNHEY and CDR2 is SVGAGI. As DNA, the CDR3 is TGTGCCAGCAGTTACTCAGCTGCAGGCGGGACTAAAGGCTACACCTTC. Translation: CASSYSAAGGTKGYTF.

This clonotype was counted at least ten times. The V and J genes are TRBV7-6 and TRBJ1-6; D perhaps matches TRBD1 (5 bases). Germline values: CDR1 SGHVS, CDR2 FNYEAQ. The CDR3 length is 15 residues. Trimming stripped 5 bases from V and 5 bases from J, with 13 bases between. CDR3 sequence: CASSLRGTDNSPLHF. The CDR3 nucleotides are TGTGCCAGCAGCCTGAGAGGGACGGATAATTCACCCCTCCACTTT.

This clonotype was counted only a few times. The chain recombines TRBV12-3 or TRBV12-4 with TRBJ2-7, with a tentative D call TRBD2 (7 bases). This CDR3 has 15 amino acids. V lost 2 bases and J lost 2, with 13 bases in between. DNA of the CDR3: TGTGCCAGCAGTTTAAGTGGGGGGGCCCCCTACGAGCAGTACTTC. This gives the protein CASSLSGGAPYEQYF.

The chain couples TRBV12-3 or TRBV12-4 to TRBJ1-2; D remains unclear. CDR3 length equals 15 residues. Between the trimmed V and J ends, which lost 3 bases and 8 bases, there was a span of 19 bases. CDR3 coding DNA: TGTGCCAGCAGTTTTTCAAGAATCTCTAGGAGCGGCTACACCTTC. Translation gives CASSFSRISRSGYTF.